These T cell receptor beta chains were read from a single sample in a study of shared clonotypes between healthy human individuals. Profiled with immunoSEQ multiplex PCR; TCRdb holds only in-frame clones, not every one. This sample has just over 2,000,000 clones; 85% to 95% occur once, and the top ten carry 0.13%. The specimen sequenced was naive CD4+ T cells sorted from blood. The receptors stem from a man in his late teens or twenties in good health. Each CDR3 is given with its conserved first and last residue. A D gene is named only where the DNA matches it firmly.

j_call v_call d_call cdr3_aa cdr3_nt
TRBJ2-7 TRBV27 . CASSLLVTSGEQYF TGTGCCAGCAGTTTACTGGTGACTAGTGGCGAGCAGTACTTC
TRBJ2-7 TRBV4-1 TRBD2 CASSQAGLGYEQYF TGCGCCAGCAGCCAAGCGGGACTAGGCTACGAGCAGTACTTC
TRBJ1-3 TRBV5-6 . CASSLAGHSGNTIYF TGTGCCAGCAGCTTGGCGGGACACTCTGGAAACACCATATATTTT
TRBJ1-6 TRBV5-1 TRBD1 CASRDGTGGAFYNSPLHF TGCGCCAGCAGGGACGGGACAGGGGGCGCCTTCTATAATTCACCCCTCCACTTT
TRBJ1-2 TRBV30 . CAWTPRQHYGYTF TGTGCCTGGACTCCCCGCCAGCACTATGGCTACACCTTC
TRBJ1-1 TRBV2 . CARRTEFMNTEAFF TGTGCCAGACGGACAGAGTTTATGAACACTGAAGCTTTCTTT
TRBJ2-5 TRBV15 . CATSKYWGGQETQYF TGTGCCACCAGCAAATACTGGGGGGGGCAGGAGACCCAGTACTTC
TRBJ2-2 TRBV5-5 . CASSLAASTGELFF TGTGCCAGCAGCTTGGCTGCCTCCACCGGGGAGCTGTTTTTT
TRBJ1-4 TRBV6-5 . CASSRLVNEKLFF TGTGCCAGCAGTCGATTAGTCAATGAAAAACTGTTTTTT
TRBJ1-2 TRBV5-6 . CASRSTTNYGYTF TGTGCCAGCAGATCGACCACTAACTATGGCTACACCTTC
TRBJ1-3 TRBV4-3 . CASSQERSSGNTIYF TGCGCCAGCAGCCAAGAACGGAGCTCTGGAAACACCATATATTTT
TRBJ1-2 TRBV4-3 . CASSQEGLGGYTF TGCGCCAGCAGCCAAGAGGGTTTGGGCGGCTACACCTTC
TRBJ2-3 TRBV4-3 TRBD2 CASSLRLAGEDTQYF TGCGCCAGCAGCCTTCGACTAGCGGGAGAGGATACGCAGTATTTT